The sequence of this TCR beta chain was determined in a study of molecular identifiers for immune sequencing clone quantification. Concerning this clonotype: With a much larger clone just one base away, this may be a read error.

Naive CD8 libraries were made from around 20,000 to 1,000,000 sorted cells, and they used 10%, 30% or 50% RNA. Previously reported methods and listed TCR primers produced the bulk TCR libraries. A single record per CDR3 protein comes from TCRdb applying MiXCR to the PCR reads. The data hold 30,000 to 40,000 distinct CDR3 sequences, with roughly 19% observed a single time. The V and J ends lost 4 bases and 7 bases respectively, with 16 bases between them. CDR3 length: 14 residues. CDR1 is LGHNA, CDR2 YSLEER, per germline. The chain carries TRBV4-3 and TRBJ1-1, with D hard to call. The sequencing input was naive CD8+ T cells from blood, with Jurkat cell RNA spiked in. Subset defined: FACS-sorted CD8+CD4-CCR7+CD45RA+ naive T cells. The sequence came from a human donor in good health. Some libraries in this study had Jurkat cell RNA spiked in. CDR3 sequence: CASSRVPLGYEAFF. Here the CDR3 DNA reads TGCGCCAGCAGCCGAGTCCCTCTAGGGTATGAAGCTTTCTTT.